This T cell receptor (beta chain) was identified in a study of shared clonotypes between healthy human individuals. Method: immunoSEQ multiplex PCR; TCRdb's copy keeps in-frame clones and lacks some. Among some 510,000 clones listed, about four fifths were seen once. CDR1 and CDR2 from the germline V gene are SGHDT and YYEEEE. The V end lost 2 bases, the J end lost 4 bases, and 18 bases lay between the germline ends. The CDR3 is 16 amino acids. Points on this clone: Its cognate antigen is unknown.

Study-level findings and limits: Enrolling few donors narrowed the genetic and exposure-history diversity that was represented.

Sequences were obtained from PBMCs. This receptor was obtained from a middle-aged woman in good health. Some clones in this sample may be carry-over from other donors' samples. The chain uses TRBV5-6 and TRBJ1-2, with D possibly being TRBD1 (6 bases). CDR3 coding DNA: TGTGCCAGCAGCTTCCTAAGTTCCGGGGGCTTCTATGGCTACACCTTC. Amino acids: CASSFLSSGGFYGYTF. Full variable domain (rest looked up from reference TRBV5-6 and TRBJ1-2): DAGVTQSPTHLIKTRGQQVTLRCSPKSGHDTVSWYQQALGQGPQFIFQYYEEEERQRGNFPDRFSGHQFPNYSSELNVNALLLGDSALYLCASSFLSSGGFYGYTFGSGTRLTVV.